The 3 T cell receptor beta chains below all came from one sample that was sequenced in a study of siplizumab effects on memory and regulatory T cells. The data were produced by immunoSEQ multiplex PCR, yet TCRdb's version contains in-frame clones alone and is incomplete. The sample records more than 60,000 clones, 93% being singletons. The sequenced sample consisted of CD8+ T cells sorted from blood. These receptors all come from a human donor in good health.

The chain has TRBV5-1 and TRBJ2-7; 11 bases line up with TRBD2. The germline CDR1 and CDR2 sequences are SGHRS and YFSETQ. V was pared by 2 bases and J by 1 base, with 11 bases of the junction left unmatched. CDR3 size: 18 residues. Here the CDR3 reads CASSFRTSGGSGSYEQYF. CDR3 DNA: TGCGCCAGCAGCTTTCGTACTAGCGGGGGAAGTGGGTCCTACGAGCAGTACTTC.

Note on this clone: A read error may account for a junction end that differs from germline. V usage is TRBV15 and J usage is TRBJ1-5; the D is unclear. From germline, CDR1 is LNHNV and CDR2 YYDKDF (reference sequence). CDR3 size: 14 residues. CDR3 coding DNA: TGTGCCACCAGCGGAGAAAATAGCAATCAGCCCCAGCATTTT. Its translation is CATSGENSNQPQHF.

The chain carries TRBV5-3 and TRBJ2-5; D is tentatively TRBD1 or TRBD2 (5 bases each). TRBV5-3 is an open reading frame, and its role is uncertain. The CDR3 has 15 amino acids. Trimming stripped 4 bases from V and 3 bases from J, with 16 bases between. The CDR3 reads CARSAPGQLKETQYF. CDR3 in DNA: TGTGCCAGAAGCGCCCCGGGGCAGTTAAAAGAGACCCAGTACTTC.